The TCR beta chain described here comes from a study of T cell responses to AZD1222 COVID-19 vaccine. Study at large: Second-dose schedules of about 4 or about 12 weeks were combined. General study points: No day 14 peak samples; only post-peak repertoires were characterized. Regions left unmutated in variants are reportedly the target of nearly half of spike-specific TCRs. At study baseline, merely several AZD1222 recipients were seropositive.

Repertoires were generated with immunoSEQ multiplex PCR, while TCRdb's copy carries only in-frame clones and drops some. The repertoire consists of 90,000 to 120,000 clones, with about nine tenths occurring once and the leading ten covering 3.5% to 4.5%. The germline V gene encodes CDR1 SEHNR and CDR2 FQNEAQ (reference sequence). The germline V and J ends were trimmed by 5 bases and 7 bases, with 17 bases remaining between them. The CDR3 has 14 amino acids. As for this clone: Its antigen is currently unknown.

The source of this sequence is an adult in good health. The chain uses TRBV7-9 and TRBJ1-2, with D possibly matching TRBD1 (5 bases). The sample consisted of peripheral blood, taken on day 0 of AZD1222 vaccination. The DNA for the CDR3 is TGTGCCAGCAGCCCGCCCGGGGGAGAGAGTGGCTACACCTTC. Translated: CASSPPGGESGYTF.